This entry concerns a single T cell receptor (beta chain). Its antigen is still unknown. The isolated RNA, all of it, was reverse transcribed, so expressed TCRB transcripts were what got sequenced. This table comes from immunoSEQ multiplex PCR, and its TCRdb copy is limited to in-frame clones, with some not included. The sample yields 300,000 to 350,000 clones, over 7% seen once. The sample originates from a study of beta chain features in type 1 diabetes. On the study more broadly: All samples together contributed about 100,000,000 sorted cells for examination.

V was clipped by 7 bases and J by 1 base; unmatched bases: 10. The V gene's germline CDR1 is MNHNY and CDR2 SVGAGI (reference sequence). There are 16 residues in the CDR3. Study outcomes and limitations: Significant though moderate, a shortening of TCRB CDR3s appeared in all four CD4+ subsets of Type 1 diabetes patients. cDNA-based sequencing might over-represent cells highly expressing TCR.

The chain couples TRBV6-6 to TRBJ1-5; the match to TRBD1 covers 7 bases. The sample comprised central memory CD4+ T cells from blood. This receptor was taken from a man aged 25 to 40 with type 1 diabetes. For the CDR3, the DNA is TGTGCCAGCATTCCCTCGACAGGGATAAGCAATCAGCCCCAGCATTTT. Translation gives CASIPSTGISNQPQHF.